A single sample is the source of the 8 T cell receptor beta chains below, sequenced in a study of breast tumors, draining lymph nodes, adjacent tissues. TCRdb reprocessed the multiplex PCR reads with MiXCR, giving one entry per CDR3 protein. In the table there are 66,000 or so distinct CDR3 sequences, over 40% of which are singletons. Sequencing was carried out using breast tumor tissue. Receptors originate from a female donor with breast cancer. Some clones in this sample may be carry-over from other donors' samples.

This clonotype occurred many times. The chain couples TRBV18 to TRBJ2-1, with 10 bases matching TRBD2. The V gene's germline CDR1 is KGHSH and CDR2 LQKENI. V was pared by 4 bases and J by 6 bases, with 6 bases of the junction left unmatched. This CDR3 region has 15 residues. CDR3 amino acids: CASSLPSGGFNEQFF. CDR3 nucleotides: TGTGCCAGCTCACTGCCTAGCGGGGGCTTCAATGAGCAGTTCTTC.

As to this clonotype: At one of its ends the junction is not consistent with the germline gene, which may arise from a read error. CDR3 region: CASSLRQGAYGANALTF. The CDR3 DNA is TGCGCCAGCAGCCTACGACAGGGGGCATACGGGGCCAACGCCCTGACTTTC. The chain is built from TRBV5-1 and TRBJ2-6, with 10 bases matching TRBD1. CDR3 length: 17 residues. Germline V gene sequence: CDR1 SGHRS, CDR2 YFSETQ.

Turning to this clonotype: A much bigger clone sits one base away, suggesting this may be a read error. This CDR3 fails to terminate in the conserved phenylalanine or tryptophan, so it likely reflects a read error. This chain joins TRBV20-1 and TRBJ1-1; 7 bases are a match to TRBD1. Per germline, CDR1 DFQATT and CDR2 SNEGSKA (reference sequence). The CDR3 has 14 residues. The junction had 4 bases not matched to a gene; V was cut back by 2 bases and J by 1 base. This CDR3 reads CSARRGQSNTEAFL. The CDR3, as DNA: TGCAGTGCTAGACGGGGACAGTCGAACACTGAAGCTTTCCTT.

The rearrangement joins TRBV15 to TRBJ2-5; D remains ambiguous. Germline lookup yields CDR1 LNHNV and CDR2 YYDKDF (reference sequence). CDR3 length: 18 amino acids. Trimming pared 1 base from V and 5 bases from J, leaving 23 bases between. Written as DNA, the CDR3 is TGTGCCACCAGCAGAGTTAGGGCCAGCACCACCAGTAGGGAGACCCAGTACTTC. It is translated as CATSRVRASTTSRETQYF. The entire variable domain, with the rest obtained from reference TRBV15 and TRBJ2-5, is as follows: DAMVIQNPRYQVTQFGKPVTLSCSQTLNHNVMYWYQQKSSQAPKLLFHYYDKDFNNEADTPDNFQSRRPNTSFCFLDIRSPGLGDTAMYLCATSRVRASTTSRETQYFGPGTRLLVL.

This clonotype was found many times. V is TRBV20-1 and J is TRBJ1-5; D uncertain. The CDR3 consists of 14 residues. V lost 1 base and J lost 0, with 7 bases in between. Germline CDR1 and CDR2: DFQATT and SNEGSKA (reference sequence). CDR3 bases: TGCAGTGCTAGAGGGACGAATAGCAATCAGCCCCAGCATTTT. Its translation is CSARGTNSNQPQHF.

The chain carries TRBV10-3 and TRBJ1-4, with D perhaps TRBD1 (6 bases). Trimming shortened V by 6 bases and J by 6 bases, and 17 bases separated the two germline ends. CDR1 is ENHRY and CDR2 is SYGVKD in the germline V gene. CDR3 length: 15 amino acids. The CDR3 is CAIRAEGVVDEKLFF. The CDR3, as DNA: TGTGCCATCAGGGCGGAGGGGGTTGTAGATGAAAAACTGTTTTTT.

For this clonotype: A clone one base away is much larger, so this may be a read error. The genes are TRBV6-1 and TRBJ2-7; D not certain. Germline CDR1 reads MNHNS; CDR2 reads SASEGT. Trimming took off 5 bases at V and 6 bases at J, with 11 bases between the two ends. The length of the CDR3 is 12 residues. This CDR3 reads CASSSLNCEQYF. The CDR3 bases are TGTGCCAGCAGTTCCCTTAACTGCGAGCAGTACTTC.

The chain has TRBV20-1 and TRBJ1-2, with D hard to call. V lost 7 bases and J lost 0, with 30 bases in between. The CDR3 runs 19 residues. CDR1 is DFQATT, CDR2 SNEGSKA, per germline (reference sequence). The CDR3: CSVPFRVAIFLCANYGYTF. CDR3 sequence (DNA): TGCAGTGTCCCTTTTAGAGTGGCTATATTCTTATGTGCTAACTATGGCTACACCTTC.